Presented here are 8 T cell receptor beta chains from one specimen sequenced in a study of blood T cell repertoires in COVID-19. Assay: immunoSEQ multiplex PCR; the TCRdb copy retains only in-frame clones and omits some. The table records roughly 250,000 clones, approximately 88% of them present only once. What was sequenced was PBMCs or T cells enriched from blood (not recorded which). These receptors were collected from a woman aged 40 to 55 with acute COVID-19.

The V and J genes are TRBV3-1 (or the pseudogene TRBV3-2) and TRBJ1-3; D call uncertain. The germline V gene encodes CDR1 LGHDT and CDR2 YNNKEL (reference sequence). V was shortened by 3 bases and J by 0 bases, with 18 bases between the two germline ends. CDR3 length equals 18 residues. The CDR3 here is CASSQSPPVCDSGNTIYF. The CDR3 bases are TGTGCCAGCAGCCAGTCCCCCCCCGTTTGCGACTCTGGAAACACCATATATTTT.

The rearrangement links TRBV28 to TRBJ1-4; D not certain. Trimming stripped 4 bases from V and 1 base from J, with 10 bases between. Per germline, CDR1 MDHEN and CDR2 SYDVKM. The CDR3 is made up of 15 amino acids. The CDR3 region is CASSSSLGTNEKLFF. In DNA, the CDR3 is TGTGCCAGCAGTTCCAGTCTTGGAACTAATGAAAAACTGTTTTTT.

The chain is built from TRBV11-3 and TRBJ2-1, with D possibly being TRBD2 (6 bases). CDR1 is SGHNT, CDR2 YENEEA, per germline. Trimming pared 2 bases from V and 8 bases from J, leaving 19 bases between. The CDR3 is 16 amino acids. The CDR3 nucleotides are TGTGCCAGCAGCTTAACGCGCCGGGAGCTTTTATATGAGCAGTTCTTC. Translation gives CASSLTRRELLYEQFF. Full variable domain (rest looked up from reference TRBV11-3 and TRBJ2-1): EAGVVQSPRYKIIEKKQPVAFWCNPISGHNTLYWYLQNLGQGPELLIRYENEEAVDDSQLPKDRFSAERLKGVDSTLKIQPAELGDSAVYLCASSLTRRELLYEQFFGPGTRLTVL.

This sequence joins TRBV7-2 and TRBJ2-5; 9 bases fit TRBD2. V lost 6 bases to trimming and J lost 3 bases; unmatched junction nucleotides: 11. Germline loops: CDR1 SGHTA, CDR2 FQGNSA. The CDR3 has 16 amino acids. CDR3 nucleotides: TGTGCCAGCAGTCCAACGACGGGACTAGCAGAAGAGACCCAGTACTTC. This translates into CASSPTTGLAEETQYF.

The chain has TRBV6-4 and TRBJ2-1; 10 nucleotides align to TRBD2. V lost 5 bases to trimming and J lost 7 bases; unmatched junction nucleotides: 8. Looked up from germline, CDR1 is MRHNA and CDR2 is SNTAGT. The CDR3 length is 15 residues. The CDR3 here is CASSRETSGLNEQFF. The DNA for the CDR3 is TGTGCCAGCAGTCGGGAGACTAGCGGGTTAAATGAGCAGTTCTTC.

This clone was detected only a few times. This chain joins TRBV30 and TRBJ1-5; no clear D. The CDR3 consists of 14 residues. The germline gives CDR1 GTSNPN, CDR2 SVGIG (reference sequence). Trimming shortened V by 2 bases and J by 0 bases, and 8 bases separated the two germline ends. The CDR3 coding sequence is TGTGCCTGGAGTCTGAGGATTAGCAATCAGCCCCAGCATTTT. Its protein is CAWSLRISNQPQHF.

Concerning this clone itself: Other DNA sequences of this sample code for an identical CDR3. The chain carries TRBV6-5 and TRBJ2-7, with TRBD1 matching 10 bases. The CDR3 is 13 amino acids. CDR1 and CDR2 from the germline V gene are MNHEY and SVGAGI. Trimming took 5 bases from V and 3 from J; bases not matched to a gene: 1. CDR3 DNA: TGTGCCAGCAGTCGGGACAGGGGCTACGAGCAGTACTTC. The encoded protein is CASSRDRGYEQYF.

The chain links TRBV18 to TRBJ1-2; 8 nucleotides match TRBD1. CDR1 is KGHSH and CDR2 is LQKENI in the germline V gene. The ends lost 2 bases at V and 3 bases at J; junction bases unmatched: 5. The CDR3 runs 15 residues. This CDR3 is CASSPEAGGDYGYTF. The CDR3 coding sequence is TGTGCCAGCTCACCAGAAGCAGGGGGCGACTATGGCTACACCTTC.